This paragraph covers one TCR beta chain sequence. The target antigen is unknown. The sample's time point: cycle 4 day 1 (C4D1), after more than 5 weeks of nivolumab. All patients relapsed after autologous stem cell transplantation, and brentuximab vedotin exposure varied. Thawed PBMCs underwent magnetic negative selection to yield purified CD4+ T cells. The data originate from a study of PD-1 blockade in classical Hodgkin lymphoma. Study-level results: Those achieving complete response showed baseline diversity like newly diagnosed patients. The study reported lower baseline TCR diversity in newly diagnosed patients than in healthy donors.

The table came from immunoSEQ multiplex PCR; TCRdb's copy has only in-frame clones and leaves some out. The sample has 25,000 to 35,000 clones, more than 80% seen once. The source was CD4+ T cells from blood, collected before the fourth cycle of nivolumab. The sequence came from a human donor with classical Hodgkin lymphoma.

CDR3 in amino acids: CATSSPWLAGVGETQYF. CDR3 nucleotides: TGTGCCACCAGCAGCCCCTGGCTAGCGGGAGTTGGTGAGACCCAGTACTTC. The rearrangement links TRBV15 to TRBJ2-5; 10 bases line up with TRBD2. With 3 bases clipped from V and 5 bases from J, the junction kept 12 bases outside the gene matches. The CDR3 has 17 amino acids. Per germline, CDR1 LNHNV and CDR2 YYDKDF (reference sequence).